Below, 23 T cell receptor beta chains from the same sample are listed, as sequenced in a study of control samples from healthy donors and cancer patients. Data came from immunoSEQ multiplex PCR; TCRdb stores just in-frame clones and leaves some out. This table has about 95,000 clones, approximately 86% appearing once. The sample was blood. Every receptor here comes from a man between 25 and 39 years old in good health.

The genes are TRBV19 and TRBJ1-2; D not certain. V dropped 3 bases and J dropped 8 bases, with 13 bases sitting between them. Germline CDR1 is LNHDA and CDR2 is SQIVND (reference sequence). The CDR3 extends over 13 amino acids. CDR3 sequence (DNA): TGTGCCAGTAGTATTCAAAGGTCTGTAGGCTACACCTTC. Protein product: CASSIQRSVGYTF.

The chain couples TRBV29-1 to TRBJ2-7; a possible D gene is TRBD1 (6 bases). The CDR3 is 12 amino acids. The V end lost 4 bases, the J end lost 4 bases, and 11 bases lay between the germline ends. Per the germline V gene, CDR1 is SQVTM and CDR2 is ANQGSEA. CDR3 nucleotides: TGCAGCGTTGCAGAGGGGGTATACGAGCAGTACTTC. The encoded protein is CSVAEGVYEQYF.

The V call is TRBV19, the J call TRBJ2-1; the match to TRBD1 covers 8 bases. The CDR3 has 14 residues. J was trimmed by 6 bases and V by 7 bases; bases with no gene match: 8. The germline V gene has CDR1 LNHDA and CDR2 SQIVND (reference sequence). CDR3: CASMRDRGVNEQFF. The CDR3 bases are TGTGCCAGTATGCGCGACAGGGGTGTCAATGAGCAGTTCTTC. Using reference TRBV19 and TRBJ2-1 for the parts outside the CDR3, the full variable domain is DGGITQSPKYLFRKEGQNVTLSCEQNLNHDAMYWYRQDPGQGLRLIYYSQIVNDFQKGDIAEGYSVSREKKESFPLTVTSAQKNPTAFYLCASMRDRGVNEQFFGPGTRLTVL.

The chain couples TRBV28 to TRBJ1-2; possibly TRBD1 for D (5 bases). This CDR3 spans 13 amino acids. Germline V CDR1 and CDR2: MDHEN, SYDVKM. Trimming removed 3 bases from V and 6 bases from J, with 11 bases in between. In DNA form, the CDR3 reads TGTGCCAGCAGTTTGGGCGGGACGGATGGCTACACCTTC. It specifies CASSLGGTDGYTF.

V usage is TRBV5-1 and J usage is TRBJ1-1; D not resolved. The V gene lost 4 bases and the J gene lost 1 base, with 11 bases spanning the gap. This CDR3 region has 14 residues. CDR1 SGHRS and CDR2 YFSETQ come from the germline V gene. CDR3 residues: CASSADPRNTEAFF. CDR3 DNA sequence: TGCGCCAGCAGCGCAGACCCGAGGAACACTGAAGCTTTCTTT.

This chain joins TRBV5-1 and TRBJ2-5, with 8 bases fitting TRBD1. V was pared by 2 bases and J by 5 bases, with 8 bases of the junction left unmatched. This CDR3 has 15 amino acids. CDR1 and CDR2 from the germline V gene are SGHRS and YFSETQ. The CDR3: CASSFGQGGRETQYF. CDR3 nucleotides: TGCGCCAGCAGCTTTGGACAGGGAGGAAGGGAGACCCAGTACTTC.

The chain combines TRBV6-2 or TRBV6-3 with TRBJ2-3, with 8 bases identical to TRBD2. With 0 bases clipped from V and 3 bases from J, the junction kept 2 bases outside the gene matches. The CDR3 loop spans 15 amino acids. CDR1 is MNHEY, CDR2 SVGEGT, per germline. The CDR3 DNA reads as TGTGCCAGCAGTTACTCTGTAGCGGGGACAGATACGCAGTATTTT. Residues: CASSYSVAGTDTQYF.

V usage is TRBV27 and J usage is TRBJ2-1, with D possibly being TRBD2 (5 bases). Trimming removed 3 bases at V and 7 bases at J, with 13 bases between. The CDR3 contains 14 residues. Germline CDR1 is MNHEY and CDR2 is SMNVEV (reference sequence). The chain's CDR3 is CASSFAGRLNEQFF. CDR3 DNA: TGTGCCAGCAGTTTCGCGGGCCGCTTGAATGAGCAGTTCTTC.

V and J are TRBV21-1 and TRBJ2-7; the table's D gene call, TRBD1, was not cross checked with the DNA. TRBV21-1 is assigned pseudogene status. This CDR3 contains 14 residues. The CDR3 is CASSFGQFLYEQYF. The CDR3 DNA reads as TGTGCCAGCAGCTTCGGACAGTTTTTATACGAGCAGTACTTC.

The chain is built from TRBV9 and TRBJ1-1; D is perhaps TRBD1 (6 bases). Between the trimmed V and J ends, which lost 4 bases and 1 base, there was a span of 8 bases. Looked up from germline, CDR1 is SGDLS and CDR2 is YYNGEE. The CDR3 has 13 amino acids. This CDR3 reads CASSKGQNTEAFF. The CDR3 DNA follows: TGTGCCAGCAGCAAGGGACAGAACACTGAAGCTTTCTTT.

The chain couples TRBV5-6 to TRBJ2-2; 7 nucleotides match TRBD1. Germline V gives CDR1 SGHDT, CDR2 YYEEEE. Trimming took 3 bases from V and 4 from J; bases not matched to a gene: 3. The CDR3 is 14 amino acids. The CDR3 region is CASSSTGITGELFF. The CDR3 DNA sequence: TGTGCCAGCAGCTCGACAGGGATCACCGGGGAGCTGTTTTTT.

The CDR3 DNA reads as TGTGCCAGCAGCCCGGAGGAGGGAACCTATAATTCACCCCTCCACTTT. Encoded protein: CASSPEEGTYNSPLHF. The chain recombines TRBV7-6 with TRBJ1-6; the D is unclear. This CDR3 is 16 amino acids long. The V end was cut by 5 bases, the J end by 2 bases, with 13 bases between. Germline-derived CDR1 and CDR2 are SGHVS and FNYEAQ.

The V gene is TRBV18, the J gene TRBJ1-1; D unclear. The length of the CDR3 is 13 residues. Trimming took 4 bases from V and 5 from J, leaving 11 bases between them. Germline V gene data show CDR1 as KGHSH and CDR2 as LQKENI. DNA for the CDR3: TGTGCCAGCTCACAGACGGAGGGAACTGAAGCTTTCTTT. It is translated as CASSQTEGTEAFF. Full variable domain (rest looked up from reference TRBV18 and TRBJ1-1): NAGVMQNPRHLVRRRGQEARLRCSPMKGHSHVYWYRQLPEEGLKFMVYLQKENIIDESGMPKERFSAEFPKEGPSILRIQQVVRGDSAAYFCASSQTEGTEAFFGQGTRLTVV.

This sequence joins TRBV6-5 and TRBJ1-4; 8 bases are a match to TRBD1. The CDR3 contains 12 residues. After removal of 4 bases from V and 13 bases from J, the junction contained 5 bases not matched to a gene. Germline-derived CDR1 and CDR2 are MNHEY and SVGAGI. CDR3 region: CASSSDRVGLFF. The CDR3 nucleotides read TGTGCCAGCAGTTCGGACAGGGTTGGACTGTTTTTT.

CDR3 region: CASSGRQLEGGEQYF. The CDR3 bases are TGTGCCAGCAGTGGCCGACAGTTAGAAGGAGGGGAGCAGTACTTC. The chain has TRBV2 and TRBJ2-7; weak D call: TRBD2 (6 bases). Germline CDR1 SNHLY, CDR2 FYNNEI. The CDR3 is 15 residues long. The V end was cut by 4 bases, the J end by 7 bases, with 20 bases between.

The sample holds a few counts of this clone. The chain uses TRBV3-1 (or the pseudogene TRBV3-2) and TRBJ1-2; 9 nucleotides align to TRBD1. This CDR3 has 12 amino acids. Germline lookup yields CDR1 LGHDT and CDR2 YNNKEL (reference sequence). Trimming cost V 5 bases and J 9 bases; bases outside gene matches: 4. CDR3 residues: CASSGQGKRYTF. The CDR3 DNA follows: TGTGCCAGCAGCGGACAGGGGAAGCGCTACACCTTC.

The table lists this clone with a few counts. V usage is TRBV5-1 and J usage is TRBJ2-5, with D unresolved. With 1 base removed from V and 4 bases from J, the gap between germline ends came to 5 bases. The V gene's germline CDR1 is SGHRS and CDR2 YFSETQ. The CDR3 has 12 amino acids. CDR3 amino acids: CASSLSRETQYF. For the CDR3, the DNA is TGCGCCAGCAGCTTGTCAAGAGAGACCCAGTACTTC.

In this sample, this clone turned up a few times. This rearrangement joins TRBV6-5 to TRBJ2-1; possibly TRBD1 or TRBD2 for D (5 bases each). The length of the CDR3 is 15 residues. Germline CDR1 reads MNHEY; CDR2 reads SVGAGI. V was cut by 0 bases and J by 0 bases, with 6 bases left in between. CDR3 loop: CASSYSGDSYNEQFF. CDR3 sequence (DNA): TGTGCCAGCAGTTACTCGGGGGACTCCTACAATGAGCAGTTCTTC.

V and J are TRBV6-6 and TRBJ1-6; 7 bases line up with TRBD1. Looked up from germline, CDR1 is MNHNY and CDR2 is SVGAGI (reference sequence). V shed 2 bases and J 9 bases; nucleotides not matched to a gene: 10. CDR3 length: 16 amino acids. CDR3 DNA sequence: TGTGCCAGCAGTTACGCGACAGGGCCAGGTGGTTCACCCCTCCACTTT. This codes for CASSYATGPGGSPLHF.

This chain uses TRBV27 with TRBJ1-6; D gene unclear. The germline V and J ends were trimmed by 6 bases and 0 bases, with 12 bases remaining between them. CDR1 and CDR2 from the germline V gene are MNHEY and SMNVEV (reference sequence). The length of the CDR3 is 16 residues. CDR3 in amino acids: CASRSTKSSYNSPLHF. The CDR3, as DNA: TGTGCCAGCAGGAGCACAAAGAGCTCCTATAATTCACCCCTCCACTTT.

The chain combines TRBV2 with TRBJ2-7; D uncertain. The CDR3 is made up of 13 amino acids. Trimming took 6 bases from V and 5 from J, leaving 14 bases between them. Germline values: CDR1 SNHLY, CDR2 FYNNEI. The CDR3 loop reads CASRAYMGNEQYF. CDR3 coding DNA: TGTGCCAGCAGGGCCTACATGGGGAACGAGCAGTACTTC.

This clone was observed once. The gene calls are TRBV7-9 and TRBJ1-2; no clear D. Germline-derived CDR1 and CDR2 are SEHNR and FQNEAQ (reference sequence). The CDR3 is made up of 15 amino acids. V was shortened by 5 bases and J by 8 bases, with 21 bases between the two germline ends. Written as DNA, the CDR3 is TGTGCCAGCAGCCTCCAGCGAATGACGGCGGGCGGCTACACCTTC. Residues: CASSLQRMTAGGYTF.

V is TRBV4-2 and J is TRBJ1-5, with D perhaps matching TRBD1 (5 bases). Per germline, CDR1 LGHNA and CDR2 YNFKEQ. This CDR3 has 16 residues. V lost 1 base and J 5 bases, leaving 15 bases between the germline ends. The CDR3 nucleotides read TGTGCCAGCAGCCAAGTCGGGCAGCAAGGGGATCAGCCCCAGCATTTT. It specifies CASSQVGQQGDQPQHF.